These 8 T cell receptor beta chains were sequenced from one sample in a study of shared clonotypes between healthy human individuals. Clones were read by immunoSEQ multiplex PCR, and TCRdb kept only the in-frame ones, dropping some. This table holds hundreds of thousands of clones, roughly 77% found once. Sequenced material: PBMCs. These receptors were taken from a woman aged 40 to 55 in good health. Some clones in this sample may be carry-over from other donors' samples.

This chain joins TRBV2 and TRBJ2-7; TRBD1 agrees at 7 bases. The J segment lost 2 bases and the V segment lost 7 bases, leaving 5 bases of the junction unmatched. CDR1 is SNHLY, CDR2 FYNNEI, per germline. This CDR3 contains 13 residues. This CDR3 is CASTGQKAYEQYF. CDR3 coding DNA: TGTGCCAGCACGGGACAGAAAGCCTACGAGCAGTACTTC.

Regarding this clone: Other nucleotide sequences in the sample specify the same CDR3. The chain combines TRBV28 with TRBJ2-1, with 11 bases aligning to TRBD2. Trimming cost V 6 bases and J 3 bases; bases outside gene matches: 4. The CDR3 loop spans 15 amino acids. Per the germline V gene, CDR1 is MDHEN and CDR2 is SYDVKM. CDR3 protein: CASSPTSGSYNEQFF. The CDR3 DNA is TGTGCCAGCAGCCCAACTAGCGGGAGCTACAATGAGCAGTTCTTC.

The gene calls are TRBV28 and TRBJ1-5; 7 positions agree with TRBD1. Germline loops: CDR1 MDHEN, CDR2 SYDVKM. Trimming at V came to 5 bases and at J to 1 base, leaving 2 bases not matched to a gene. This CDR3 is built from 14 residues. The CDR3 DNA reads as TGTGCCAGCAGTCCGACAGGGAGCAATCAGCCCCAGCATTTT. Its translation: CASSPTGSNQPQHF. The full variable domain, in which reference TRBV28 and TRBJ1-5 provide the parts outside the CDR3, is DVKVTQSSRYLVKRTGEKVFLECVQDMDHENMFWYRQDPGLGLRLIYFSYDVKMKEKGDIPEGYSVSREKKERFSLILESASTNQTSMYLCASSPTGSNQPQHFGDGTRLSIL.

The genes are TRBV4-2 and TRBJ1-2; the D gene is possibly TRBD1 (5 bases). Germline V lookup: CDR1 LGHNA, CDR2 YNFKEQ. The length of the CDR3 is 15 residues. The V end lost 0 bases, the J end lost 1 base, and 9 bases lay between the germline ends. This CDR3 is CASSQEGEFNYGYTF. In nucleotides, the CDR3 is TGTGCCAGCAGCCAAGAAGGGGAGTTTAACTATGGCTACACCTTC.

This clone was seen a handful of times. A read error may explain this, as a much larger clone is one base away. J is TRBJ1-5 and V is TRBV15; TRBD1 is a possible D gene (5 bases). The CDR3 sequence is 17 residues long. Germline-derived CDR1 and CDR2 are LNHNV and YYDKDF (reference sequence). The ends were cut back, 2 bases at V and 3 bases at J, with 17 bases in the middle. The CDR3 is CATSRRRAGTINQPQHF. In DNA, the CDR3 is TGTGCCACCAGCAGACGAAGGGCAGGGACCATCAATCAGCCCCAGCATTTT.

This clone was counted once. The chain combines TRBV29-1 with TRBJ2-7; tentatively, D is TRBD1 (7 bases). The germline CDR1 and CDR2 sequences are SQVTM and ANQGSEA. The CDR3 loop spans 15 amino acids. Trimming took 3 bases from V and 0 from J, leaving 15 bases between them. The CDR3 region has the DNA TGCAGCGTTGAGGGCGGGACAGAAGTCTCCTACGAGCAGTACTTC. Protein product: CSVEGGTEVSYEQYF.

The V and J genes are TRBV29-1 and TRBJ2-5; a weak D match, TRBD2 (5 bases). The J call is doubtful: the DNA matches TRBJ2-7 better. The CDR3 is made up of 15 amino acids. Germline loops: CDR1 SQVTM, CDR2 ANQGSEA. The CDR3 protein is CSVELGVGGPYEQYF. CDR3 in DNA: TGCAGCGTTGAACTTGGGGTTGGCGGGCCCTACGAGCAGTACTTC.

This chain links TRBV10-2 with TRBJ2-7; 13 bases match TRBD2. This CDR3 has 15 residues. Germline V lookup: CDR1 WSHSY, CDR2 SAAADI. With 4 bases clipped from V and 6 bases from J, the junction kept 6 bases outside the gene matches. CDR3 sequence reads: CASSVGLAGLFEQYF. The CDR3 DNA reads as TGCGCCAGCAGTGTGGGACTAGCGGGGTTGTTCGAGCAGTACTTC.